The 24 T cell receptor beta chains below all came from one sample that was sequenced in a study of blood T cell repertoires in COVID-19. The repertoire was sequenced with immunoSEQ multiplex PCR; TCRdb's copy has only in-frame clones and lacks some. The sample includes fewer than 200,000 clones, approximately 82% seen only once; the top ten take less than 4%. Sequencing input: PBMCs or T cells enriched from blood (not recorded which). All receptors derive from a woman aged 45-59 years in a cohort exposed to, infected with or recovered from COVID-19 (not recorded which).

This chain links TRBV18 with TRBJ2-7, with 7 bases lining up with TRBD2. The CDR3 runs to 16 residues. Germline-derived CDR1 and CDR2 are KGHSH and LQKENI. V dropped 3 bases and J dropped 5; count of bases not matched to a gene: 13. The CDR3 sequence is CASSPPGGGQGNEQYF. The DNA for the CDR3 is TGTGCCAGCTCACCCCCGGGGGGTGGGCAGGGCAACGAGCAGTACTTC.

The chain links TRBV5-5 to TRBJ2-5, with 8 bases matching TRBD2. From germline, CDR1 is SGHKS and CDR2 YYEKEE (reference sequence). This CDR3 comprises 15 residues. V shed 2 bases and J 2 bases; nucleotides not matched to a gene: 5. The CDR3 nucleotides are TGTGCCAGCAGCTTTCCCGCGGGGGGACAAGAGACCCAGTACTTC. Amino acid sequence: CASSFPAGGQETQYF.

Here the CDR3 DNA reads TGCGCCAGCAGCCAACCCCCAGGGGACCCAAATGAGCAGTTCTTC. Translated, it gives CASSQPPGDPNEQFF. The gene calls are TRBV4-1 and TRBJ2-1; perhaps TRBD1 as D (6 bases). Germline assignment: CDR1 MGHRA and CDR2 YSYEKL. The CDR3 has 15 amino acids. Deletions cut 2 bases from V and 7 bases from J, with 15 bases between.

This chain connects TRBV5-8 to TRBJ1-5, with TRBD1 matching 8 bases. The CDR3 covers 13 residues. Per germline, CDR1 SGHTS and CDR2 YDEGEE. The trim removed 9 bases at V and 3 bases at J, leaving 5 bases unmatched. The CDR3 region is CATQGADNQPQHF. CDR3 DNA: TGTGCCACTCAGGGGGCCGACAATCAGCCCCAGCATTTT.

As DNA, the CDR3 is TGCAGCGTTGTAGACACTGAAGCTTTCTTT. It specifies CSVVDTEAFF. The chain uses TRBV29-1 and TRBJ1-1; D is undetermined. The germline gives CDR1 SQVTM, CDR2 ANQGSEA. The CDR3 sequence is 10 residues long. V gave up 4 bases and J gave up 3 bases, with 3 bases separating them.

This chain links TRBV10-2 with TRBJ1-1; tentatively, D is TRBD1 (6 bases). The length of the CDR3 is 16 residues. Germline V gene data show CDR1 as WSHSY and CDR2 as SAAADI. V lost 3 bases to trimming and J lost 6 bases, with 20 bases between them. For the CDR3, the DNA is TGCGCCAGCAGTGAAGGGTCGGGGGGGCGCCCCGCTGAAGCTTTCTTT. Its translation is CASSEGSGGRPAEAFF.

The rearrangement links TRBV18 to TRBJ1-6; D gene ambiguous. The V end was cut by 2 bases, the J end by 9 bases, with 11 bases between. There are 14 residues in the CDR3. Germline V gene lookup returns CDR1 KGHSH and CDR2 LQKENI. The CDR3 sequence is CASSPEGVGSPLHF. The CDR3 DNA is TGTGCCAGCTCACCAGAGGGAGTGGGTTCACCCCTCCACTTT.

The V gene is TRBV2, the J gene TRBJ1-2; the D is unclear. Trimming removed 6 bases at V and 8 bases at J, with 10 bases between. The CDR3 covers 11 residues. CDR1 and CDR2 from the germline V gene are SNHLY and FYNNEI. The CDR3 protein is CASSRTNGYTF. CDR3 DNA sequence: TGTGCCAGCAGCAGGACTAACGGCTACACCTTC.

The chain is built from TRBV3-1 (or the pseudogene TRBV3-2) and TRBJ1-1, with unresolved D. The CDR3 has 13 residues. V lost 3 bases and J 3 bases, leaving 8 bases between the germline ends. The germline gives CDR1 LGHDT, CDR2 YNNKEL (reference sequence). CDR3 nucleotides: TGTGCCAGCAGCCAGCTGCCGGACACTGAAGCTTTCTTT. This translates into CASSQLPDTEAFF.

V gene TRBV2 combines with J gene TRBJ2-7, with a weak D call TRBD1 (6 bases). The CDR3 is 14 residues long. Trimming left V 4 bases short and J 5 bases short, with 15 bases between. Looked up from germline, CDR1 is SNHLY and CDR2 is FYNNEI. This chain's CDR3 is CASSGGRLIHEQYF. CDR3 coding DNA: TGTGCCAGCAGTGGGGGGCGACTAATCCACGAGCAGTACTTC.

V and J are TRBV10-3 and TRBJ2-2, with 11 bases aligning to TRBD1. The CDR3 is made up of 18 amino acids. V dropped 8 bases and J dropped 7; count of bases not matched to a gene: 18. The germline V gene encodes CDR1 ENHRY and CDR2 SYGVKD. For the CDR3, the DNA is TGTGCCATCTCAACCCGGCCGCCGGGACAGGGGGAGGACGGGGAGCTGTTTTTT. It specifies CAISTRPPGQGEDGELFF.

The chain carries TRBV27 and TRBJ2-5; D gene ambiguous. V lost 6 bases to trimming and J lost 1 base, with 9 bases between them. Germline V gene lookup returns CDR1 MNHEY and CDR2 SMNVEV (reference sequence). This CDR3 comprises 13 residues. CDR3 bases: TGTGCCAGCAGGGCTAGTGCCCAAGAGACCCAGTACTTC. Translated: CASRASAQETQYF.

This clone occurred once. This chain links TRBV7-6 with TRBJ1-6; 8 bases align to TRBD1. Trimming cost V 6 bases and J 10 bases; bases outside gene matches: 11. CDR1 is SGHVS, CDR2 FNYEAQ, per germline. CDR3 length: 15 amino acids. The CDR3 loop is CASSQQGGLGSPLHF. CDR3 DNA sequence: TGTGCCAGCAGTCAACAGGGGGGATTGGGCTCACCCCTCCACTTT.

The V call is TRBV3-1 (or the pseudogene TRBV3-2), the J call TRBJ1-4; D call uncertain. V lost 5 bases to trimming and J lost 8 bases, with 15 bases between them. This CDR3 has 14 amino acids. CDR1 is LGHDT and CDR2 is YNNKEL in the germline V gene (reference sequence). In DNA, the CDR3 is TGTGCCAGCAGCTACAACTCCGGAGGGGAAAAACTGTTTTTT. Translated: CASSYNSGGEKLFF.

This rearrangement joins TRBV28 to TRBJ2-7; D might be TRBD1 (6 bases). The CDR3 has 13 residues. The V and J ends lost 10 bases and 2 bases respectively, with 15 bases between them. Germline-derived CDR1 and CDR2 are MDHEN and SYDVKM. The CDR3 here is CATPPRTAYEQYF. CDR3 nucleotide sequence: TGTGCCACCCCCCCCCGGACAGCCTACGAGCAGTACTTC. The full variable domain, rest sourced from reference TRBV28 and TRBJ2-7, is DVKVTQSSRYLVKRTGEKVFLECVQDMDHENMFWYRQDPGLGLRLIYFSYDVKMKEKGDIPEGYSVSREKKERFSLILESASTNQTSMYLCATPPRTAYEQYFGPGTRLTVT.

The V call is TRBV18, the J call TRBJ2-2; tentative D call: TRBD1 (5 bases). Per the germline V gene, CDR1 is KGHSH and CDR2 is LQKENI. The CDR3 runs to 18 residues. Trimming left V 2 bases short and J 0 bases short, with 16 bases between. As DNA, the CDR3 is TGTGCCAGCTCACCAGAACTTACAGGATCGGCGAACACCGGGGAGCTGTTTTTT. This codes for CASSPELTGSANTGELFF.

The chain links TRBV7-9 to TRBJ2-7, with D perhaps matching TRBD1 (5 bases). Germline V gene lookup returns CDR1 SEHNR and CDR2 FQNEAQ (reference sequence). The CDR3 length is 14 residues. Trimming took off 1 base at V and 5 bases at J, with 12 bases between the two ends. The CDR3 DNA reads TGTGCCAGCAGCTTAGGTGACAGAACCCACGAGCAGTACTTC. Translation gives CASSLGDRTHEQYF.

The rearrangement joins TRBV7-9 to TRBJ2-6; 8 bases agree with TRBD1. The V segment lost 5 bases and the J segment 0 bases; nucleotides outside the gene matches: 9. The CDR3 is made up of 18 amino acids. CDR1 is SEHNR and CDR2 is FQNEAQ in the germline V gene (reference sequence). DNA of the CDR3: TGTGCCAGCAGCGCGGGACAGGTCCGGGGCTCTGGGGCCAACGTCCTGACTTTC. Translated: CASSAGQVRGSGANVLTF.

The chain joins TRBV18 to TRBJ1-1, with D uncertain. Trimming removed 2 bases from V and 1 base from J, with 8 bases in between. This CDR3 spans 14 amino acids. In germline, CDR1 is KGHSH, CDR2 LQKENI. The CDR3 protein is CASSPSRGNTEAFF. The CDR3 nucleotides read TGTGCCAGCTCACCATCGCGGGGGAACACTGAAGCTTTCTTT.

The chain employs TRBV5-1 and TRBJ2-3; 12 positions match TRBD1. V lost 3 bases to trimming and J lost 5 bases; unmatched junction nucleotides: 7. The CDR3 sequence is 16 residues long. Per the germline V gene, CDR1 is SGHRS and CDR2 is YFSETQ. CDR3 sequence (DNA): TGCGCCAGCAGCTCGGGACAGGGGGCGCGGGGAGATACGCAGTATTTT. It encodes CASSSGQGARGDTQYF.

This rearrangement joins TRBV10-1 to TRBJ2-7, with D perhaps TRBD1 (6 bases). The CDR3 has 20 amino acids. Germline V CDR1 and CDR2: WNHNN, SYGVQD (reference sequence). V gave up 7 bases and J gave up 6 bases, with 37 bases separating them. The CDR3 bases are TGCGCCAGCATTAAACCTTGGGCCCCCCATAGGGGCAGGGGAATTTTCGAGCAGTACTTC. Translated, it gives CASIKPWAPHRGRGIFEQYF.

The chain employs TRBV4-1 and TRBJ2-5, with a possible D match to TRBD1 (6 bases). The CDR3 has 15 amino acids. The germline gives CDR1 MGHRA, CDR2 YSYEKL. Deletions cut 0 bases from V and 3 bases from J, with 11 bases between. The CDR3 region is CASSQEQGKEETQYF. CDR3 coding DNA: TGCGCCAGCAGCCAAGAACAGGGAAAGGAAGAGACCCAGTACTTC.

CDR3 residues: CASSPKGTGDSDTQYF. The CDR3, as DNA: TGTGCCAGTAGTCCTAAGGGGACAGGGGACTCAGATACGCAGTATTTT. J is TRBJ2-3 and V is TRBV19; 10 positions match TRBD1. Germline CDR1 reads LNHDA; CDR2 reads SQIVND (reference sequence). The V and J ends lost 5 bases and 4 bases, in that order; junction bases with no gene match: 9. This CDR3 region has 16 residues.

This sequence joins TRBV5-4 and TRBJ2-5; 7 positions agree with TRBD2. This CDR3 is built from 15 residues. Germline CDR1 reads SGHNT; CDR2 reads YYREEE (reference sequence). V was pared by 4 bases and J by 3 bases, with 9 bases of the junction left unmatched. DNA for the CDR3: TGTGCCAGCAGCCGTTCGCTGGCGGGAGAAGAGACCCAGTACTTC. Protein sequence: CASSRSLAGEETQYF.